These 28 T cell receptor beta chains share one sample of origin, sequenced in a study of T cell responses to AZD1222 COVID-19 vaccine. Generated by immunoSEQ multiplex PCR, the TCRdb table keeps only in-frame clones and is missing some. The profile covers over 90,000 clones, with 90% to 95% appearing a single time and over 40% taken by the ten largest. The specimen was peripheral blood, collected on day 0 of AZD1222 vaccination. The receptors were gathered from an adult in good health.

V usage is TRBV6-1 and J usage is TRBJ2-2; D remains ambiguous. CDR1 and CDR2 (germline): MNHNS, SASEGT. This CDR3 is built from 15 residues. V lost 1 base, J lost 8 bases, and 14 bases lay in between. Written as DNA, the CDR3 is TGTGCCAGCAGTGAAGGAGGCCCCCTCGAAGGGGAGCTGTTTTTT. Translating it yields CASSEGGPLEGELFF.

In this sample, this clone turned up once. The chain is built from TRBV10-3 and TRBJ1-3; D call uncertain. CDR1 is ENHRY, CDR2 SYGVKD, per germline. The CDR3 runs 15 residues. Trimming removed 0 bases at V and 0 bases at J, with 6 bases between. The CDR3 reads CAISESRDSGNTIYF. DNA for the CDR3: TGTGCCATCAGTGAGTCTAGAGACTCTGGAAACACCATATATTTT.

The chain joins TRBV2 to TRBJ1-2, with D perhaps TRBD1 (5 bases). The CDR3 is 15 residues long. Germline loops: CDR1 SNHLY, CDR2 FYNNEI. The V and J ends lost 1 base and 8 bases respectively, with 17 bases between them. CDR3 region: CASSEGVGLLGGYTF. CDR3 sequence (DNA): TGTGCCAGCAGTGAAGGTGTGGGGCTACTGGGGGGCTACACCTTC.

The V call is TRBV7-3, the J call TRBJ2-3; D call uncertain. CDR1 and CDR2 from the germline V gene are SGHTA and FQGTGA. Trimming stripped 3 bases from V and 2 bases from J, with 9 bases between. The CDR3 spans 14 residues. The CDR3 is CASSLASNTDTQYF. DNA for the CDR3: TGTGCCAGCAGCTTGGCTTCCAACACAGATACGCAGTATTTT.

CDR3 loop: CASSQQTGTEAFF. DNA of the CDR3: TGTGCCAGCAGCCAACAGACGGGAACTGAAGCTTTCTTT. V gene TRBV3-1 (or the pseudogene TRBV3-2) combines with J gene TRBJ1-1; unclear D gene. The germline V gene encodes CDR1 LGHDT and CDR2 YNNKEL (reference sequence). V lost 2 bases and J 5 bases, leaving 9 bases between the germline ends. This CDR3 is built from 13 residues.

The chain recombines TRBV7-2 with TRBJ2-1; D is perhaps TRBD2 (5 bases). V lost 5 bases and J lost 1, with 15 bases in between. Per germline, CDR1 SGHTA and CDR2 FQGNSA. The CDR3 consists of 16 residues. This CDR3 is CASSREGGTSYNEQFF. CDR3 DNA: TGTGCCAGCAGCAGAGAGGGCGGCACTTCCTACAATGAGCAGTTCTTC.

The chain employs TRBV5-4 and TRBJ2-5; 14 positions agree with TRBD2. The J segment lost 5 bases and the V segment lost 4 bases, leaving 7 bases of the junction unmatched. CDR1 is SGHNT and CDR2 is YYREEE in the germline V gene (reference sequence). The CDR3 covers 16 residues. This CDR3 is CASSRPTSGRAETQYF. The CDR3 DNA is TGTGCCAGCAGCCGCCCGACTAGCGGGAGGGCCGAGACCCAGTACTTC.

The chain carries TRBV27 and TRBJ2-1; D unclear. Germline V lookup: CDR1 MNHEY, CDR2 SMNVEV (reference sequence). V lost 0 bases to trimming and J lost 3 bases, with 9 bases between them. CDR3 length: 15 residues. The CDR3 spells CASSLSAPHYNEQFF. CDR3 in DNA: TGTGCCAGCAGTTTATCCGCCCCTCACTACAATGAGCAGTTCTTC.

V is TRBV3-1 (or the pseudogene TRBV3-2) and J is TRBJ1-1; D possibly corresponds to TRBD1 (5 bases). This CDR3 is 14 amino acids long. The V end lost 4 bases, the J end lost 7 bases, and 16 bases lay between the germline ends. Germline V CDR1 and CDR2: LGHDT, YNNKEL (reference sequence). CDR3 residues: CASSLHLWQGEAFF. The CDR3 nucleotides are TGTGCCAGCAGCCTACACTTATGGCAGGGTGAAGCTTTCTTT.

The gene calls are TRBV12-3 or TRBV12-4 and TRBJ1-5; D unclear. This CDR3 is 13 amino acids long. Trimming took off 6 bases at V and 5 bases at J, with 11 bases between the two ends. In DNA form, the CDR3 reads TGTGCCAGCAGCCTTGACGGCCATCAGCCCCAGCATTTT. This translates into CASSLDGHQPQHF.

This clone was seen once. The chain recombines TRBV28 with TRBJ1-5; tentatively, D is TRBD1 (6 bases). Trimming removed 6 bases from V and 7 bases from J, with 16 bases in between. Germline CDR1 and CDR2: MDHEN and SYDVKM. CDR3 length: 14 amino acids. The CDR3 spells CASSPTGYAQPQHF. The CDR3 DNA sequence: TGTGCCAGCAGCCCTACAGGGTACGCACAGCCCCAGCATTTT.

The chain uses TRBV19 and TRBJ2-4; tentatively, D is TRBD1 (6 bases). V was clipped by 6 bases and J by 0 bases, with 12 bases between them. Germline CDR1 LNHDA, CDR2 SQIVND (reference sequence). The CDR3 spans 15 residues. CDR3 in DNA: TGTGCCAGTAGCGCGCAGGGGTTAGCCAAAAACATTCAGTACTTC. It is translated as CASSAQGLAKNIQYF.

The rearrangement links TRBV14 to TRBJ2-5; 10 bases match TRBD2. Looked up from germline, CDR1 is SGHDN and CDR2 is FVKESK. CDR3 length: 18 amino acids. The V and J ends lost 0 bases and 5 bases, in that order; junction bases with no gene match: 12. CDR3 residues: CASSQDLLAGLRAETQYF. CDR3 bases: TGTGCCAGCAGCCAAGATCTACTAGCGGGGTTGAGGGCTGAGACCCAGTACTTC.

The rearrangement joins TRBV28 to TRBJ1-2; no clear D. CDR1 is MDHEN and CDR2 is SYDVKM in the germline V gene. This CDR3 has 12 amino acids. CDR3 in amino acids: CATFGDNYGYTF. The DNA for the CDR3 is TGTGCAACTTTCGGGGATAACTATGGCTACACCTTC.

This chain uses TRBV7-2 with TRBJ2-1, with D perhaps matching TRBD2 (6 bases). Deletions cut 4 bases from V and 1 base from J, with 14 bases between. The CDR3 contains 16 residues. CDR1 and CDR2 from the germline V gene are SGHTA and FQGNSA. Written as DNA, the CDR3 is TGTGCCAGCAGCTCAGAAGCGGGTCTTTCCTACAATGAGCAGTTCTTC. Translating gives CASSSEAGLSYNEQFF.

V usage is TRBV5-1 and J usage is TRBJ2-7; 9 bases are a match to TRBD1. CDR1 SGHRS and CDR2 YFSETQ come from the germline V gene. The CDR3 contains 14 residues. V trimming: 4 bases; J trimming: 5 bases; junction bases outside the gene matches: 7. CDR3 sequence: CASSGQGILHEQYF. DNA of the CDR3: TGCGCCAGCAGCGGACAGGGGATACTCCACGAGCAGTACTTC.

This chain joins TRBV10-3 and TRBJ1-2; the D gene is possibly TRBD1 (5 bases). Germline CDR1 and CDR2: ENHRY and SYGVKD. V was clipped by 11 bases and J by 0 bases, with 16 bases between them. This CDR3 spans 14 amino acids. Here the CDR3 DNA reads TGTGCCGCCAAAGGGGCCTTAGCTAACTATGGCTACACCTTC. Amino acids: CAAKGALANYGYTF.

This chain joins TRBV18 and TRBJ1-1, with D perhaps matching TRBD1 (5 bases). CDR1 and CDR2 (germline): KGHSH, LQKENI. V was clipped by 1 base and J by 0 bases, with 18 bases between them. The CDR3 covers 18 residues. In nucleotides, the CDR3 is TGTGCCAGCTCACCACTAAAGTGGGCAGGGCGCTTGAACACTGAAGCTTTCTTT. Its translation is CASSPLKWAGRLNTEAFF.

This clone was seen just once. The chain recombines TRBV5-6 with TRBJ2-3; 9 bases are a match to TRBD1. This CDR3 is built from 14 residues. V trimming: 4 bases; J trimming: 5 bases; junction bases outside the gene matches: 5. Germline assignment: CDR1 SGHDT and CDR2 YYEEEE. In nucleotides, the CDR3 is TGTGCCAGCAGCAACAGGGGGCTGCAAGATACGCAGTATTTT. Translating it yields CASSNRGLQDTQYF.

V is TRBV6-5 and J is TRBJ2-1; TRBD1 is a possible D gene (6 bases). With 4 bases removed from V and 2 bases from J, the gap between germline ends came to 9 bases. This CDR3 region has 14 residues. CDR1 is MNHEY and CDR2 is SVGAGI in the germline V gene. As DNA, the CDR3 is TGTGCCAGCAGTTCAGGGGACCCCTACAATGAGCAGTTCTTC. Translation gives CASSSGDPYNEQFF.

The sample holds a few counts of this clone. The chain couples TRBV3-1 (or the pseudogene TRBV3-2) to TRBJ1-2, with 7 bases that match TRBD1. Germline CDR1 is LGHDT and CDR2 is YNNKEL (reference sequence). The CDR3 is 14 residues long. The J segment lost 4 bases and the V segment lost 3 bases, leaving 5 bases of the junction unmatched. This chain's CDR3 is CASSQATGVYGYTF. The CDR3 region has the DNA TGTGCCAGCAGCCAGGCCACAGGGGTCTATGGCTACACCTTC.

The sample holds one count of this clone. The chain recombines TRBV11-2 with TRBJ2-1, with D maybe TRBD1 (5 bases). The CDR3 extends over 14 amino acids. CDR1 and CDR2 (germline): SGHAT, FQNNGV. Trimming stripped 0 bases from V and 6 bases from J, with 9 bases between. The CDR3 DNA reads TGTGCCAGCAGCTTAGATCGACAGTCCAATGAGCAGTTCTTC. This codes for CASSLDRQSNEQFF.

J is TRBJ1-2 and V is TRBV25-1; D is undetermined. The CDR3 runs 15 residues. V was cut by 6 bases and J by 4 bases, with 18 bases left in between. CDR1 is MGHDK and CDR2 is SYGVNS in the germline V gene. The CDR3 DNA follows: TGTGCCAGCAGGGAAACCGGACGGGAGGCCTATGGCTACACCTTC. This codes for CASRETGREAYGYTF.

This chain uses TRBV27 with TRBJ1-2; TRBD1 agrees at 7 bases. This CDR3 contains 14 residues. CDR1 is MNHEY, CDR2 SMNVEV, per germline (reference sequence). V was pared by 3 bases and J by 5 bases, with 6 bases of the junction left unmatched. CDR3 amino acids: CASSLKGAGYGYTF. In DNA form, the CDR3 reads TGTGCCAGCAGTTTGAAGGGGGCCGGTTATGGCTACACCTTC.

The chain recombines TRBV6-5 with TRBJ2-2, with TRBD2 as a possible D gene (7 bases). Germline assignment: CDR1 MNHEY and CDR2 SVGAGI. CDR3 length equals 14 residues. V dropped 7 bases and J dropped 0 bases, with 9 bases sitting between them. CDR3 coding DNA: TGTGCCAGCAAAGGGGGGGCGAACACCGGGGAGCTGTTTTTT. Amino acids: CASKGGANTGELFF.

This chain connects TRBV15 to TRBJ2-7; D is perhaps TRBD1 or TRBD2 (5 bases each). V lost 1 base and J lost 4, with 14 bases in between. This CDR3 spans 15 amino acids. In germline, CDR1 is LNHNV, CDR2 YYDKDF (reference sequence). The CDR3 DNA reads as TGTGCCACCAGCAGAGCCGGGACCCTTCATTACGAGCAGTACTTC. This translates into CATSRAGTLHYEQYF.

The V call is TRBV3-1 (or the pseudogene TRBV3-2), the J call TRBJ2-3, with D hard to call. The CDR3 extends over 13 amino acids. The V and J ends lost 4 bases and 5 bases respectively, with 10 bases between them. The V gene's germline CDR1 is LGHDT and CDR2 YNNKEL (reference sequence). The CDR3 DNA reads TGTGCCAGCAGCCCGAAACCGGGAGATACGCAGTATTTT. Its protein is CASSPKPGDTQYF.

The rearrangement joins TRBV15 to TRBJ2-1; weak D call: TRBD2 (6 bases). Germline values: CDR1 LNHNV, CDR2 YYDKDF (reference sequence). Trimming took off 6 bases at V and 6 bases at J, with 21 bases between the two ends. The CDR3 sequence is 16 residues long. The CDR3 sequence: CATRLGGEPSGNEQFF. In DNA form, the CDR3 reads TGTGCCACCAGGCTAGGCGGGGAACCTTCAGGCAATGAGCAGTTCTTC.